Below are 12 T cell receptor beta chains sequenced from a single sample in a study of blood T cell repertoires in COVID-19. Assay: immunoSEQ multiplex PCR; the TCRdb copy retains only in-frame clones and omits some. The sample holds over 150,000 clones, 94% seen once. Sequencing was done on a sample of peripheral blood. The receptor set was obtained from a man aged 25 to 45 with COVID-19, enrolled during active disease.

V gene TRBV19 combines with J gene TRBJ1-1, with a tentative D call TRBD1 (5 bases). This CDR3 is built from 14 residues. CDR1 and CDR2 (germline): LNHDA, SQIVND (reference sequence). V lost 3 bases and J 0 bases, leaving 8 bases between the germline ends. The CDR3: CASSMSGLNTEAFF. The CDR3 DNA is TGTGCCAGTAGTATGTCAGGGTTGAACACTGAAGCTTTCTTT.

This sequence joins TRBV6-1 and TRBJ2-7; TRBD1 matches 9 bases. This CDR3 is 15 amino acids long. V dropped 2 bases and J dropped 2; count of bases not matched to a gene: 4. Looked up from germline, CDR1 is MNHNS and CDR2 is SASEGT. CDR3 sequence reads: CASSELGTGPYEQYF. CDR3 DNA sequence: TGTGCCAGCAGTGAATTGGGGACAGGGCCCTACGAGCAGTACTTC.

This clone was seen a single time. V is TRBV19 and J is TRBJ2-3; D is possibly TRBD2 (5 bases). The V and J ends lost 2 bases and 3 bases respectively, with 15 bases between them. Germline CDR1 reads LNHDA; CDR2 reads SQIVND (reference sequence). The CDR3 consists of 16 residues. This CDR3 reads CASSILRGPGTDTQYF. The CDR3 coding sequence is TGTGCCAGTAGTATACTGCGTGGACCGGGGACAGATACGCAGTATTTT.

This clone came up once. This sequence joins TRBV5-1 and TRBJ2-3; 8 bases match TRBD1. Germline V gives CDR1 SGHRS, CDR2 YFSETQ. CDR3 length: 15 residues. The V and J ends lost 5 bases and 1 base, in that order; junction bases with no gene match: 6. CDR3 region: CASSPMTGGTDTQYF. CDR3 nucleotide sequence: TGCGCCAGCAGTCCCATGACAGGGGGCACAGATACGCAGTATTTT.

The CDR3 reads CASSARTGVDSPLHF. The CDR3 bases are TGTGCCAGTAGCGCTCGGACAGGGGTAGATTCACCCCTCCACTTT. The V and J genes are TRBV19 and TRBJ1-6; 9 bases are a match to TRBD1. The germline gives CDR1 LNHDA, CDR2 SQIVND (reference sequence). V trimming: 6 bases; J trimming: 8 bases; junction bases outside the gene matches: 8. The CDR3 contains 15 residues.

The chain employs TRBV6-1 and TRBJ1-6; D call uncertain. CDR3 length equals 14 residues. V was trimmed by 2 bases and J by 10 bases, leaving 12 bases between them. From germline, CDR1 is MNHNS and CDR2 SASEGT. In DNA form, the CDR3 reads TGTGCCAGCAGTGAATTGGGGAGGCAATCACCCCTCCACTTT. Its translation is CASSELGRQSPLHF.

This clone has a single count. The V gene is TRBV3-1 (or the pseudogene TRBV3-2), the J gene TRBJ1-3, with D uncertain. V lost 3 bases to trimming and J lost 0 bases, with 6 bases between them. There are 14 residues in the CDR3. CDR1 LGHDT and CDR2 YNNKEL come from the germline V gene (reference sequence). As DNA, the CDR3 is TGTGCCAGCAGCCATGGCTTCTCTGGAAACACCATATATTTT. Amino acid sequence: CASSHGFSGNTIYF.

The genes are TRBV5-6 and TRBJ2-5, with 8 positions matching TRBD1. V trimming: 4 bases; J trimming: 5 bases; junction bases outside the gene matches: 10. CDR1 SGHDT and CDR2 YYEEEE come from the germline V gene. The CDR3 contains 15 residues. The CDR3 reads CASSLGLDRAETQYF. The CDR3 DNA sequence: TGTGCCAGCAGCCTGGGCCTGGACAGGGCCGAGACCCAGTACTTC.

The CDR3 is CASSPTGWGEKLFF. DNA for the CDR3: TGTGCCAGCAGCCCGACAGGGTGGGGTGAAAAACTGTTTTTT. V gene TRBV5-6 combines with J gene TRBJ1-4; TRBD1 matches 7 bases. The ends lost 4 bases at V and 7 bases at J; junction bases unmatched: 7. The CDR3 is made up of 14 amino acids. CDR1 is SGHDT, CDR2 YYEEEE, per germline.

As DNA, the CDR3 is TGTGCCAGCAGCCCAGAGGGGGTTACCAACACTGAAGCTTTCTTT. This codes for CASSPEGVTNTEAFF. V gene TRBV7-2 combines with J gene TRBJ1-1; tentative D call: TRBD1 (6 bases). Germline V gene data show CDR1 as SGHTA and CDR2 as FQGNSA. The CDR3 spans 15 residues. V was cut by 5 bases and J by 2 bases, with 15 bases left in between.

The sample holds a few counts of this clone. The V and J genes are TRBV20-1 and TRBJ2-7; D unresolved. In germline, CDR1 is DFQATT, CDR2 SNEGSKA (reference sequence). V was trimmed by 5 bases and J by 5 bases, leaving 7 bases between them. This CDR3 has 10 residues. CDR3 protein: CSAVLHEQYF. The CDR3 nucleotides read TGCAGTGCTGTGCTACACGAGCAGTACTTC.

This chain connects TRBV2 to TRBJ1-2; D gene ambiguous. The CDR3 sequence is 12 residues long. With 7 bases removed from V and 4 bases from J, the gap between germline ends came to 10 bases. Per the germline V gene, CDR1 is SNHLY and CDR2 is FYNNEI. CDR3 sequence reads: CASNLRAYGYTF. The DNA of the CDR3 is TGTGCCAGCAATCTGCGGGCCTATGGCTACACCTTC.